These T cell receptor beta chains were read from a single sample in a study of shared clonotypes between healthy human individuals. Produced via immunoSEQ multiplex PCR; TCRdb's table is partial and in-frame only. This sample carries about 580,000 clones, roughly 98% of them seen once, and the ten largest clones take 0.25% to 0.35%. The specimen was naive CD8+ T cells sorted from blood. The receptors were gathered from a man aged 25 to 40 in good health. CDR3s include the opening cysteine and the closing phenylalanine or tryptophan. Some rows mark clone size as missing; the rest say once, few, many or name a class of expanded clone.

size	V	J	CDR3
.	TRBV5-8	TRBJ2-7	CASSPLSGAFYEQYF
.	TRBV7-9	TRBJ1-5	CASSLVVSGTDQPQHF
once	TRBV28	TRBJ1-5	CASSFQPQHF
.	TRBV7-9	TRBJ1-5	CASSGGTGRDQPQHF
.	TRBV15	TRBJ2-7	CATSRDGASPAQYF
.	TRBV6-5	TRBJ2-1	CASSYGAGEPDEQFF
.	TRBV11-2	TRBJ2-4	CASSPGPGEDGIQYF
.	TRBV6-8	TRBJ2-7	CASSYRLAGAYEQYF
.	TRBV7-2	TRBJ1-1	CASSLTGRGTEAFF
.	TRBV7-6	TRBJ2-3	CASSLEIATDTQYF
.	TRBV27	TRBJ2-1	CASSSGTGYNEQFF
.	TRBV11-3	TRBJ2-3	CASRGGLSDTQYF
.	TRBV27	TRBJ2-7	CASSIAGTGDYEQYF
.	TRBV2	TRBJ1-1	CASRQGNTEAFF
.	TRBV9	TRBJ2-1	CASNPSGPDNEQFF
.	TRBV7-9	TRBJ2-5	CASSPPTGGVGGETQYF
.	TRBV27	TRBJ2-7	CASSSQRVPYEQYF
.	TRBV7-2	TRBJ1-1	CASSLEWGTGNTEAFF
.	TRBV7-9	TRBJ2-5	CASSWQQGSEETQYF
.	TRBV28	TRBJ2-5	CASSLGTYATQETQYF
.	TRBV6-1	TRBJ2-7	CASLDTYEQYF
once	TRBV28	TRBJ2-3	CASSLPGTSGVSTDTQYF
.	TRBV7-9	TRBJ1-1	CASSLPEFLNTEAFF
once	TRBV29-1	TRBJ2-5	CSVDTGTGYQETQYF
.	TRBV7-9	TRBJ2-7	CASNLDSYEQYF
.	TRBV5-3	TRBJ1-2	CARSLASDTPQGNGYTF
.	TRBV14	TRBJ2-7	CASSQDPASPFHF
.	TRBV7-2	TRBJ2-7	CASSLAREVDEQYF
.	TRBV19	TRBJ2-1	CASSVSGRAFEQFF
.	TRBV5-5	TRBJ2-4	CASSLVQGEAKNIQYF
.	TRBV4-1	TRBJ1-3	CASSLGNTIYF
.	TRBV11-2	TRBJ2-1	CASSLVASGGPYNEQFF
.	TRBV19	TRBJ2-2	CASNAGTNTGELFF
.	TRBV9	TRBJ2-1	CASSVEGGQQFF